This T cell receptor (beta chain) was profiled in a study of blood T cell repertoires in COVID-19 (dated by TCRdb to 2020 to 2021). As for the study more broadly: Samples covering the acute and convalescent phases of COVID-19 were provided by collaborators in the United States, Italy and Spain. The prospective study material was composed of cDNA or gDNA derived from T cells, B-cell-depleted T cells, or PBMCs. The dataset comprised deeply sampled blood TCRbeta repertoires from subjects exposed to, actively infected with, or recovered from COVID-19. The repertoires were released in a freely available public database intended as a resource for research on the immune response to SARS-CoV-2. Samples came from the ongoing ImmuneRACE study (first 160 participants) plus 1,254 subjects from 6 global collaborators. A de-identified subject ID, COVID-19 status, age in years and sex were almost always included in the sample metadata. Where available, HLA class I and class II types were taken from metadata supplied by the sample provider and were not determined by assay-based typing. Beyond this particular receptor, the publication reports: The amount of clinical and demographic metadata varied by source and participant and was provided uncurated.

CDR1 and CDR2, looked up from the germline V gene, are SGDLS and YYNGEE. The junction shows trimming of 3 bases on V and 4 bases on J, plus 10 bases between the germline ends. The CDR3, from cysteine to phenylalanine, totals 13 residues. Solely the CDR3 DNA is kept, with 39 bases framed from the first base. This clone has a handful of counts. Its cognate antigen has yet to be identified. Base quality data are lacking; no much larger clone is found one base away. The immunoSEQ Assay, a bias-controlled multiplex PCR, was used to amplify TCRbeta CDR3 regions from genomic DNA. In the original analysis: The number of nucleated cells in each sample was estimated from the amplification of reference gene primers within the assay. Sequence reads were collapsed and filtered to measure the absolute abundance of every unique TCRbeta CDR3 rearrangement. Productive Simpson clonality was computed per sample as the square root of Simpson's diversity index over productive rearrangements. Held by TCRdb, this immuneACCESS table contains in-frame sequences only and omits some clones. Under half of the omission traces to an unresolved V gene where checked; the cause of the rest is unknown. The V and J calls and clone size are taken from that table; D and trimming were inferred from the DNA. In all, the sample holds under 100,000 clones, and around four fifths of those were seen once. Of the sample, about a sixth falls within the top ten clones.

Each collaborating institution followed its own protocols to collect whole blood in K2EDTA tubes. Collaborator samples were shipped for TCRbeta analysis as frozen whole blood, isolated PBMCs, or DNA extracted from either sample type. Sample: peripheral blood. This TCR derives from a man older than 75 with active or convalescent COVID-19. Recombination connected TRBV9 to TRBJ1-2; the D gene cannot be resolved reliably. The nucleotide sequence reads as follows: TGTGCCAGCAGCGCGGACGCGGGCTATGGCTACACCTTC. Protein translation: CASSADAGYGYTF.